The rows below give T cell receptor beta chains drawn from one sample of a study of beta chain features in type 1 diabetes. Here immunoSEQ multiplex PCR was the method, and the copy in TCRdb shows in-frame clones only, minus some. The sample gives about 350,000 clones, about 19% of which show up once; under 0.055% is in the top ten. The sample comprised naive CD4+ T cells from blood. These receptors all come from a woman aged 18-35 years in good health. The CDR3 runs from the conserved cysteine through the conserved F or W. A D gene is named only where the DNA matches it firmly. A row's size may be missing; if present it is once, few, many or a size class.

TRBV7-2,TRBJ1-5,NA,NA,TGTGCCAGCAGCGCCCTCAGCGGCGCAAGCAATCAGCCCCAGCATTTT,CASSALSGASNQPQHF
TRBV27,TRBJ2-1,few,TRBD2,TGTGCCAGCACCGCCCGGACACCATTAGCGGGTGTCAGCTCCTACAATGAGCAGTTCTTC,CASTARTPLAGVSSYNEQFF
TRBV29-1,TRBJ1-2,NA,NA,TGCAGCGTTGAAGAGGGGGGACGAGTCTATGGCTACACCTTC,CSVEEGGRVYGYTF
TRBV30,TRBJ1-6,few,NA,TGTGCCGGGGGCTTCCCCCTCCACTTT,CAGGFPLHF
TRBV30,TRBJ1-5,NA,TRBD1,TGTGCCTGGGACAGGGGGGGAGGAAATCAGCCCCAGCATTTT,CAWDRGGGNQPQHF
TRBV11-1,TRBJ1-1,few,TRBD1,TGTGCCAGCAGCGTGGGACAGGGAAGCACTGAAGCTTTCTTT,CASSVGQGSTEAFF
TRBV7-7,TRBJ2-1,NA,NA,TGTGCTAGCAGCATCACCTCTAGCTCCTACAATGAGCAGTTCTTC,CASSITSSSYNEQFF
TRBV5-1,TRBJ2-3,NA,TRBD1,TGCGCCAGCAGCTTCCTGGGACAGGGCACAGATACGCAGTATTTT,CASSFLGQGTDTQYF
TRBV15,TRBJ2-7,NA,NA,TGTGCCACCAGCAGAGACCAGGGTCCATACGAGCAGTACTTC,CATSRDQGPYEQYF
TRBV4-2,TRBJ1-2,NA,NA,TGTGCCAGCAGCCAACAAACAGGGACCGACGGATTTAACTATGGCTACACCTTC,CASSQQTGTDGFNYGYTF
TRBV30,TRBJ2-1,NA,TRBD1,TGTGCCTGGATACAGGGGTACAATGAGCAGTTCTTC,CAWIQGYNEQFF
TRBV4-1,TRBJ2-5,few,NA,TGCGCCAGCAGCCTTCAGGGATTACAAGAGACCCAGTACTTC,CASSLQGLQETQYF
TRBV14,TRBJ2-3,once,TRBD2,TGTGCCAGCAGCCAAGATCTAGCGGGAAAGGCAGATACGCAGTATTTT,CASSQDLAGKADTQYF
TRBV30,TRBJ1-5,few,TRBD1,TGTGCCTGGAACAGGGGGAGCAATCAGCCCCAGCATTTT,CAWNRGSNQPQHF
TRBV5-4,TRBJ2-5,few,NA,TGTGCCAGCAGCTTGTCCGGGAAAACCGGGGAGACCCAGTACTTC,CASSLSGKTGETQYF
TRBV4-1,TRBJ2-3,NA,NA,TGCGCCAGCAGCCAACTAACAGATACGCAGTATTTT,CASSQLTDTQYF
TRBV18,TRBJ2-2,few,NA,TGTGCCAGCTCACAAGGTACAGGGAGTATCGCCGGGGAGCTGTTTTTT,CASSQGTGSIAGELFF